This T cell receptor beta chain was captured by sequencing in a study of blood T cell repertoires in COVID-19. As for the study in general: In each case, the material was cDNA or gDNA derived from T cells, B-cell-depleted T cells, or PBMCs.

CDR1 is MDHEN, CDR2 SYDVKM, per germline. This CDR3 is built from 13 residues. V shed 11 bases and J 3 bases; nucleotides not matched to a gene: 8. As originally analysed: Reference gene primer amplification yielded estimated nucleated cell counts. This table comes from immunoSEQ multiplex PCR, and its TCRdb copy is limited to in-frame clones, with some not included. For V, J and clone size, that table is used; D and trimming come from the DNA. The sample includes approximately 200,000 clones, roughly nine tenths of them seen just once. The source of this sequence is an older man with acute or convalescent COVID-19. The gene calls are TRBV28 and TRBJ2-7; 9 nucleotides agree with TRBD2. The sample was peripheral blood. The DNA for the CDR3 is TGTGCCCTGCAAAGCGGGAGGAACTACGAGCAGTACTTC. This gives the protein CALQSGRNYEQYF.